This T cell receptor beta chain comes out of a study of cytomegalovirus exposure and HLA in healthy donors. PCR was performed using 60 Vbeta and 13 Jbeta primers. Using immunoSEQ multiplex PCR, the repertoire was profiled, and TCRdb retains in-frame clones only, with some absent. The sample includes over 90,000 clones, around 66% of them seen just once. Only one count was recorded for this clone. What it recognizes is unknown. Study outcomes and limitations: In a later analysis, HLA-associated TCR beta chains were more clonally expanded than equally common others.

Input material: PBMCs. This clonotype originated in a woman in her 50s in good health and CMV-seronegative.

In nucleotides, the CDR3 is TGTGCCAGCACCCCGCGGGGGGCCGGGGGGGCTAGCAGATCCAATGAGCAGTTCTTC. Its translation: CASTPRGAGGASRSNEQFF. The genes are TRBV27 and TRBJ2-1, with TRBD2 identical over 8 bases. J gave up 6 bases and V 7 bases, and 23 bases lay outside the gene matches. CDR3 length: 19 residues. Germline V CDR1 and CDR2: MNHEY, SMNVEV (reference sequence).